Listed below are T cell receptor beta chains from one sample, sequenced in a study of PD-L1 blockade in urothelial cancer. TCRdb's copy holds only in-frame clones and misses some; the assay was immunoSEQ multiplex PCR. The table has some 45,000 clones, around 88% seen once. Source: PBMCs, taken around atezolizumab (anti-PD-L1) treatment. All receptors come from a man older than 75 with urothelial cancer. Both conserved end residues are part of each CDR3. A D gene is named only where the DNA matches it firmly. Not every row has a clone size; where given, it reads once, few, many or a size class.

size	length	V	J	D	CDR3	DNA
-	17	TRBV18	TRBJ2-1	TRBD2	CASSPRTLAASYNEQFF	TGTGCCAGCTCACCAAGAACCCTAGCGGCGTCCTACAATGAGCAGTTCTTC
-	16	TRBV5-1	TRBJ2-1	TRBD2	CASSLGAGGPGNEQFF	TGCGCCAGCAGCTTGGGAGCGGGAGGGCCGGGTAATGAGCAGTTCTTC
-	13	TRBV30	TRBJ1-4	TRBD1	CGMQKGAGEKLFF	TGTGGGATGCAAAAGGGGGCGGGCGAAAAACTGTTTTTT
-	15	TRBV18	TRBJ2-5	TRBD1	CASSPLTGIQETQYF	TGTGCCAGCTCACCCTTGACAGGGATCCAAGAGACCCAGTACTTC
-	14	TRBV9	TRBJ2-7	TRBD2	CASSVAASGYEQYF	TGTGCCAGCAGCGTAGCGGCTAGCGGATACGAGCAGTACTTC
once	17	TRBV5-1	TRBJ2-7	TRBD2	CASSLHSTSGLIYEQYF	TGCGCCAGCAGCCTACACTCGACTAGCGGGTTGATCTACGAGCAGTACTTC
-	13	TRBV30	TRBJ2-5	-	CAWSRSGGETQYF	TGTGCCTGGAGTCGGAGTGGCGGAGAGACCCAGTACTTC
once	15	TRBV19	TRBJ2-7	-	CASSIAAGVSYEQYF	TGTGCCAGTAGTATAGCGGCAGGGGTCTCCTACGAGCAGTACTTC
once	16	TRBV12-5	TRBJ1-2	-	CASGLVFPNRDYGYTF	TGTGCTAGTGGTTTGGTATTCCCCAACAGGGATTATGGCTACACCTTC
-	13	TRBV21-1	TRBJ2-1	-	CASSKQGRGKVVF	TGTGCCAGCAGTAAGCAGGGGCGGGGGAAGGTTGTCTTC
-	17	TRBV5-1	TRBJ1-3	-	CASSLARDTGSGNTIYF	TGCGCCAGCAGCTTGGCTCGGGACACCGGCTCTGGAAACACCATATATTTT
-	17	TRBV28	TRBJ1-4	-	CASSLVGLGRAAGKLFF	TGTGCCAGCAGCCTTGTCGGCCTGGGACGGGCCGCGGGGAAACTGTTTTTT
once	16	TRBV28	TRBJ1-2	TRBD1	CASSLLAPGQTYGYTF	TGTGCCAGCAGTTTATTAGCCCCGGGACAGACCTATGGCTACACCTTC
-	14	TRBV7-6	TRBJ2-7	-	CASSLGRFSYEQYF	TGTGCCAGCAGCTTGGGCAGGTTTTCCTACGAGCAGTACTTC
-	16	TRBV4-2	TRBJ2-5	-	CASSQESGTVAETQYF	TGTGCCAGCAGCCAAGAATCAGGGACTGTAGCTGAGACCCAGTACTTC
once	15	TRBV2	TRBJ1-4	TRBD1	CASRGQGRGTEKLFF	TGTGCCAGCAGGGGACAGGGCAGGGGTACTGAAAAACTGTTTTTT
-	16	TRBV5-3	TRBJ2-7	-	CARSYPPQGSTYEQYF	TGTGCCAGAAGCTACCCACCCCAGGGGAGCACCTACGAGCAGTACTTC
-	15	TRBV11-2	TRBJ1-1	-	CASSLRGGVGTEAFF	TGTGCCAGCAGCCTGAGGGGAGGAGTGGGCACTGAAGCTTTCTTT
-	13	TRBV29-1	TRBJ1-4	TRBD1	CSALGQSNEKLFF	TGCAGCGCCTTGGGACAGTCTAATGAAAAACTGTTTTTT
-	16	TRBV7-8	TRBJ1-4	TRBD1	CASSLQGGGVNEKLFF	TGTGCCAGCAGCTTACAAGGAGGGGGCGTTAATGAAAAACTGTTTTTT
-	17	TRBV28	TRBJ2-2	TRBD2	CASSPNSGPRYTGELFF	TGTGCCAGCAGCCCTAATAGCGGGCCTAGGTATACCGGGGAGCTGTTTTTT
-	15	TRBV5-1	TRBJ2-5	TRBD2	CASRRGGGGQETQYF	TGCGCCAGCAGGCGGGGGGGAGGGGGCCAAGAGACCCAGTACTTC
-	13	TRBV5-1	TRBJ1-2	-	CASGFPGSLGYTF	TGCGCCAGCGGTTTCCCAGGGTCGCTTGGCTACACCTTC
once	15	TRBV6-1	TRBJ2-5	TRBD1	CASSTQGARGETQYF	TGTGCCAGCAGTACCCAGGGGGCGCGGGGAGAGACCCAGTACTTC
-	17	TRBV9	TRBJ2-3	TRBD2	CASSVDPVAGGTDTQYF	TGTGCCAGCAGCGTAGATCCCGTAGCGGGAGGCACAGATACGCAGTATTTT
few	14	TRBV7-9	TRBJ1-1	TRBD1	CASSLAGQGTEAFF	TGTGCCAGCAGCTTAGCAGGACAGGGGACTGAAGCTTTCTTT
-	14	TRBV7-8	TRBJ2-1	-	CASSPGLGEDEQFF	TGTGCCAGCAGCCCGGGACTTGGTGAGGATGAGCAGTTCTTC
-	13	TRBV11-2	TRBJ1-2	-	CASSSRGFYGYTF	TGTGCCAGCAGCTCGCGGGGCTTCTATGGCTACACCTTC
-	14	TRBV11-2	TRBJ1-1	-	CASSPPGLGTEAFF	TGTGCCAGCAGCCCCCCTGGACTAGGTACTGAAGCTTTCTTT
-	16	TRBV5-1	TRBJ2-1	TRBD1	CASSPRQGNRYNEQFF	TGCGCCAGCAGCCCGCGACAGGGGAATCGGTACAATGAGCAGTTCTTC
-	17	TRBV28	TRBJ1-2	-	CASSLVAGASSNYGYTF	TGTGCCAGCAGTTTGGTGGCAGGCGCCTCTTCTAACTATGGCTACACCTTC
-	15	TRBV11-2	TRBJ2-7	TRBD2	CASSLELAGAYEQYF	TGTGCCAGCAGCTTAGAACTAGCGGGGGCCTACGAGCAGTACTTC
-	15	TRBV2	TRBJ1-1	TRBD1	CASSYRGPYNTEAFF	TGTGCCAGCAGTTACAGGGGTCCATACAACACTGAAGCTTTCTTT
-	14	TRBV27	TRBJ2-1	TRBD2	CASRSGRVGNEQFF	TGTGCCAGCAGGAGCGGGAGGGTGGGAAATGAGCAGTTCTTC
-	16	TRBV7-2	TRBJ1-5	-	CASSLATTVLNQPQHF	TGTGCCAGCAGCTTAGCGACGACAGTCTTAAATCAGCCCCAGCATTTT
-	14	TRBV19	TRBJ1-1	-	CASSIAKRNTEAFF	TGTGCCAGTAGTATAGCTAAAAGGAACACTGAAGCTTTCTTT
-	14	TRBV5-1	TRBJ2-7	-	CASSSRTDIYEQYF	TGCGCCAGCAGCTCCCGGACAGACATCTACGAGCAGTACTTC
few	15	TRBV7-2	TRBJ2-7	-	CASSLRLGLFYEQYF	TGTGCCAGCAGCTTACGTCTTGGGCTATTCTACGAGCAGTACTTC
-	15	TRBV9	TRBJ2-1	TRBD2	CASSVTSGVHNEQFF	TGTGCCAGCAGCGTAACTAGCGGGGTACACAATGAGCAGTTCTTC
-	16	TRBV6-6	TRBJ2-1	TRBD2	CASSYEGGSSYNEQFF	TGTGCCAGCAGTTATGAAGGCGGGAGCTCCTACAATGAGCAGTTCTTC
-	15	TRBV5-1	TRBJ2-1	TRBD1	CASSWGWTGDNEQFF	TGCGCCAGCAGCTGGGGGTGGACAGGAGACAATGAGCAGTTCTTC
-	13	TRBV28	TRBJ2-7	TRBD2	CASRTSGSRVIYF	TGTGCCAGCCGGACTAGCGGGAGTAGAGTGATCTACTTC
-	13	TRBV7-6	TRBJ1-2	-	CASSLAAGNGYTF	TGTGCCAGCAGCTTAGCGGCAGGGAATGGCTACACCTTC
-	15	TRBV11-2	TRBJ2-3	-	CASSLVPSSTDTQYF	TGTGCCAGCAGCTTGGTGCCAAGCAGCACAGATACGCAGTATTTT
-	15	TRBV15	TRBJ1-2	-	CATSRDRSRADGYTF	TGTGCCACCAGCAGAGATAGGAGCAGGGCGGATGGCTACACCTTC
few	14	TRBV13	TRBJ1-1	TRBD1	CASSPRTGYGEAFF	TGTGCCAGCAGCCCAAGGACAGGGTACGGTGAAGCTTTCTTT
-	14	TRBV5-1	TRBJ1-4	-	CASSLGTQNEKLFF	TGCGCCAGCAGCTTGGGGACACAAAATGAAAAACTGTTTTTT
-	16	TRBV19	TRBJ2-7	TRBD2	CASSPGGGSLLGEQYF	TGTGCCAGTAGTCCCGGGGGAGGGAGCTTACTAGGCGAGCAGTACTTC
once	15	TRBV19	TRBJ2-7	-	CASSKGLLSPYEQYF	TGTGCCAGTAGTAAGGGACTCTTAAGTCCCTACGAGCAGTACTTC
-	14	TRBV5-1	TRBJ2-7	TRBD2	CASSTSGSWDEQYF	TGCGCCAGCAGTACTAGCGGGAGTTGGGACGAGCAGTACTTC
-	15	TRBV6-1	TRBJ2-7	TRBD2	CASSDGLAVSYEQYF	TGTGCCAGCAGTGACGGACTAGCGGTTTCCTACGAGCAGTACTTC
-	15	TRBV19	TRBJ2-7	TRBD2	CASSPRWTSGYEQYF	TGTGCCAGTAGTCCCCGATGGACTAGCGGCTACGAGCAGTACTTC
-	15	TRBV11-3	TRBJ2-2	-	CASSLGLLSNGELFF	TGTGCCAGCAGCTTAGGTCTCCTAAGTAACGGGGAGCTGTTTTTT
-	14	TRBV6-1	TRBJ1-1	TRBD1	CASSDYGKNRGAFF	TGTGCCAGCAGTGACTATGGGAAGAACAGGGGAGCTTTCTTT